This TCR beta chain was retrieved from a study of response to subunit inactivated influenza vaccine. V lost 0 bases to trimming and J lost 0 bases, with 11 bases between them. The CDR3 loop spans 16 amino acids. CDR1 is LGHNA, CDR2 YSLEER, per germline. This clonotype was picked up many times. MiXCR, applied by TCRdb to the RT-PCR reads, yields one record per CDR3 protein. The data hold hundreds of thousands of distinct CDR3 sequences, with about 11% observed a single time. This sample was also put to use in a study of T cells expressing NK-cell markers. That work adds: TCR beta cDNA was generated via 5'RACE template switching incorporating UMIs. The study found these clonotypes also leading the CD3+CD56-NKG2C+ fraction in a few donors.

This clonotype originated in a man aged 45 to 65 who received an inactivated influenza vaccine. The V call is TRBV4-3, the J call TRBJ1-1; D remains unclear. Sequencing used PBMCs from blood, obtained on the day of vaccination. The CDR3 DNA is TGCGCCAGCAGCCAAGACGTGGGAGAGTTGAACACTGAAGCTTTCTTT. It is translated as CASSQDVGELNTEAFF.